Each of the 6 T cell receptor beta chains below was sequenced from the same sample in a study of human T cells and chemical hapten exposure (TCRdb year 2021). The sample's time point label, in plain terms: patch test 1, 2 weeks after DPC sensitization. What the treatment or condition label conveys for this sample: therapeutic diphenylcyclopropenone sensitization with weekly scalp DPC. Library construction relied on RACE. TCRdb records NextSeq 500 as the sequencer. The public sequencing data were trimmed at Q25 with fastp and processed into clonotypes with MiXCR by TCRdb, which kept only in-frame beta chains. A single entry per CDR3 protein holds the most common genes and DNA from its merged rows. In this sample the table shows some 400,000 distinct CDR3 sequences, roughly 4.8% of which occur a single time. Of the sample, approximately 2.3% is held by the ten largest clones. The input for sequencing was whole blood, taken in connection with sensitization to the hapten diphenylcyclopropenone (DPC). The receptor set was obtained from a woman in her 50s with alopecia areata. Some clones in this sample may be carry-over from other donors' samples.

The V gene is TRBV13, the J gene TRBJ2-1; 10 nucleotides line up with TRBD2. The CDR3 sequence is 16 residues long. Trimming removed 5 bases from V and 9 bases from J; junction bases left unmatched: 13. Per the germline V gene, CDR1 is PRHDT and CDR2 is FYEKMQ (reference sequence). In nucleotides, the CDR3 is TGTGCCAGCAGCCCCCGAGGAGCGGGGGGGCCTTTTGAGCAGTTCTTC. Translating gives CASSPRGAGGPFEQFF.

This clonotype occurred many times. The chain combines TRBV12-3 or TRBV12-4 with TRBJ2-7, with D possibly being TRBD1 (5 bases). Trimming removed 2 bases at V and 5 bases at J, with 10 bases between. The CDR3 contains 13 residues. CDR3 in DNA: TGTGCCAGCAGTTTAAGTCCAGGGAACGAGCAGTACTTC. Translation gives CASSLSPGNEQYF.

This clonotype was seen many times. The V and J genes are TRBV12-3 or TRBV12-4 and TRBJ2-5, with D perhaps being TRBD1 or TRBD2 (5 bases each). V dropped 6 bases and J dropped 5 bases, with 10 bases sitting between them. The CDR3 contains 12 residues. The CDR3 sequence: CASRNGDETQYF. CDR3 in DNA: TGTGCCAGCAGAAACGGGGACGAGACCCAGTACTTC.

This clonotype was counted at least ten times. The chain uses TRBV20-1 and TRBJ1-5, with D perhaps matching TRBD1 (5 bases). The CDR3 length is 15 residues. Between the trimmed V and J ends, which lost 3 bases and 0 bases, there was a span of 12 bases. CDR1 DFQATT and CDR2 SNEGSKA come from the germline V gene (reference sequence). CDR3 loop: CSARGGAYSNQPQHF. The CDR3 bases are TGCAGTGCTAGGGGAGGGGCCTATAGCAATCAGCCCCAGCATTTT.

At least ten counts were recorded for this clonotype. This chain connects TRBV29-1 to TRBJ1-1, with 8 bases lining up with TRBD1. Germline-derived CDR1 and CDR2 are SQVTM and ANQGSEA. The CDR3 length is 15 residues. After removal of 7 bases from V and 0 bases from J, the junction contained 10 bases not matched to a gene. CDR3 residues: CSGYDRGGMNTEAFF. For the CDR3, the DNA is TGCAGCGGATACGACAGGGGCGGTATGAACACTGAAGCTTTCTTT.

This clonotype was seen at least ten times. The CDR3: CASRISSYNEQFF. CDR3 in DNA: TGTGCCAGCCGTATTAGCTCCTACAATGAGCAGTTCTTC. The V and J genes are TRBV11-2 and TRBJ2-1; no clear D gene. Germline CDR1 reads SGHAT; CDR2 reads FQNNGV. The CDR3 totals 13 residues. V lost 8 bases and J 0 bases, leaving 8 bases between the germline ends.